This TCR beta chain was documented in a study of chronic HIV infection and antiretroviral therapy. The CDR3 loop spans 13 amino acids. With 7 bases clipped from V and 3 bases from J, the junction kept 3 bases outside the gene matches. Germline CDR1 reads LGHDT; CDR2 reads YNNKEL (reference sequence). TCRdb fed the 5' RACE reads into MiXCR, producing one record per CDR3 protein. The table lists 40,000 or so distinct CDR3 sequences, 7.5% to 9% of them singletons. Material: peripheral blood. The TCR sequence derives from an adult who had HIV and had not received antiretroviral therapy, or was an uninfected healthy control (not recorded which). The chain uses TRBV3-1 and TRBJ1-1, with 9 bases fitting TRBD1. This chain's CDR3 is CASKTGGHTEAFF. The CDR3 DNA reads TGTGCCAGCAAGACAGGGGGACACACTGAAGCTTTCTTT.